This T cell receptor (beta chain) comes out of a study of Ad26.COV2.S vaccination and SARS-CoV-2 variants. Study outcomes and limitations: Non-spike TCR breadth did not differ much between vaccine and placebo recipients.

V lost 4 bases to trimming and J lost 4 bases; unmatched junction nucleotides: 8. This CDR3 region has 15 residues. Per the germline V gene, CDR1 is SGHDT and CDR2 is YYEEEE. Here immunoSEQ multiplex PCR was the method, and the copy in TCRdb shows in-frame clones only, minus some. The sample lists roughly 380,000 clones; about 91% were seen once. Comments on this clone: Its cognate antigen is unknown.

The rearrangement uses TRBV5-6 and TRBJ1-3; 7 nucleotides agree with TRBD1. Material: peripheral blood, obtained after recovery from COVID-19. The clonotype comes from a human donor who had recovered from COVID-19. The DNA of the CDR3 is TGTGCCAGCAGCGCCGACAGGGTCGGCGGAAACACCATATATTTT. It is translated as CASSADRVGGNTIYF.